The 25 T cell receptor beta chains below come from one sample, sequenced in a study of early T cells in non-severe SARS-CoV-2 infection. One entry per CDR3 protein results from TCRdb running MiXCR on the 5' RACE reads. In the table there are roughly 75,000 distinct CDR3 sequences, about 11% of which are singletons. The sample taken for sequencing was whole blood. These receptors were obtained from an adult who was a healthcare worker with PCR-confirmed SARS-CoV-2 infection or an uninfected control (not recorded which).

The chain recombines TRBV7-2 with TRBJ2-2, with D possibly matching TRBD2 (6 bases). The CDR3 runs to 14 residues. Trimming removed 3 bases at V and 7 bases at J, with 12 bases between. The V gene's germline CDR1 is SGHTA and CDR2 FQGNSA. For the CDR3, the DNA is TGTGCCAGCAGCTTTTTGGCTAGCGTCGGGGAGCTGTTTTTT. This sequence encodes CASSFLASVGELFF. Full variable domain (rest looked up from reference TRBV7-2 and TRBJ2-2): GAGVSQSPSNKVTEKGKDVELRCDPISGHTALYWYRQSLGQGLEFLIYFQGNSAPDKSGLPSDRFSAERTGGSVSTLTIQRTQQEDSAVYLCASSFLASVGELFFGEGSRLTVL.

Concerning this clonotype itself: This may stem from a read error, because a much larger clone lies one nucleotide away. The chain uses TRBV10-3 and TRBJ2-2; D possibly corresponds to TRBD2 (6 bases). The CDR3 sequence is 14 residues long. Trimming stripped 9 bases from V and 3 bases from J, with 14 bases between. The germline CDR1 and CDR2 sequences are ENHRY and SYGVKD. CDR3 loop: CAISGVADTGELFF. The CDR3 coding sequence is TGTGCCATTTCCGGTGTAGCGGACACCGGGGAGCTGTTTTTT.

At least ten counts were recorded for this clonotype. This chain connects TRBV6-2 or TRBV6-3 to TRBJ1-2, with a tentative D call TRBD1 (6 bases). In germline, CDR1 is MNHEY, CDR2 SVGEGT. V was pared by 4 bases and J by 0 bases, with 9 bases between. The CDR3 is made up of 14 amino acids. CDR3 sequence: CASSFGQSNYGYTF. Here the CDR3 DNA reads TGTGCCAGCAGTTTCGGACAGTCTAACTATGGCTACACCTTC.

This chain uses TRBV6-5 with TRBJ1-5; no definite D call. The CDR3 is 15 amino acids. V was cut by 8 bases and J by 1 base, with 15 bases left in between. Per the germline V gene, CDR1 is MNHEY and CDR2 is SVGAGI. CDR3 region: CASRPTEGSNQPQHF. DNA for the CDR3: TGTGCCAGCCGCCCTACAGAGGGAAGCAATCAGCCCCAGCATTTT.

This clonotype was detected a few times. The CDR3 loop is CASSPSQGRLQPQHF. The CDR3 coding sequence is TGTGCCAGCAGCCCCTCCCAGGGAAGGCTACAGCCCCAGCATTTT. This rearrangement joins TRBV7-3 to TRBJ1-5, with D possibly TRBD1 on 5 matching bases. The V and J ends lost 5 bases and 7 bases respectively, with 18 bases between them. The CDR3 sequence is 15 residues long. Germline V gene sequence: CDR1 SGHTA, CDR2 FQGTGA.

This clonotype showed up many times. This chain connects TRBV7-9 to TRBJ2-7, with a possible D match to TRBD1 (6 bases). This CDR3 is built from 13 residues. Trimming shortened V by 5 bases and J by 4 bases, and 12 bases separated the two germline ends. Germline CDR1 is SEHNR and CDR2 is FQNEAQ (reference sequence). CDR3 region: CASSQGTSYEQYF. In DNA form, the CDR3 reads TGTGCCAGCAGCCAGGGGACATCTTACGAGCAGTACTTC.

The V and J genes are TRBV10-3 and TRBJ2-3; TRBD1 matches 8 bases. J gave up 2 bases and V 7 bases, and 2 bases lay outside the gene matches. The CDR3 covers 13 residues. The germline V gene has CDR1 ENHRY and CDR2 SYGVKD. This CDR3 is CAIKGQDTDTQYF. DNA of the CDR3: TGTGCCATCAAGGGACAGGACACAGATACGCAGTATTTT.

This clonotype has just a few counts. This chain connects TRBV29-1 to TRBJ2-5, with D perhaps assigned TRBD1 or TRBD2 (6 bases each). This CDR3 is 13 amino acids long. V lost 6 bases and J 1 base, leaving 12 bases between the germline ends. Looked up from germline, CDR1 is SQVTM and CDR2 is ANQGSEA. For the CDR3, the DNA is TGCAGCGTCGTGAGGGGGGCCCAAGAGACCCAGTACTTC. Protein sequence: CSVVRGAQETQYF.

This sequence joins TRBV20-1 and TRBJ2-5, with TRBD2 matching 9 bases. CDR1 DFQATT and CDR2 SNEGSKA come from the germline V gene (reference sequence). The CDR3 loop spans 15 amino acids. V lost 1 base, J lost 2 bases, and 5 bases stayed unmatched. CDR3 protein: CSARGASGEQETQYF. The CDR3 nucleotides read TGCAGTGCTAGAGGGGCTAGCGGGGAACAAGAGACCCAGTACTTC.

The chain links TRBV9 to TRBJ2-6, with a tentative D call TRBD2 (5 bases). The CDR3 runs 16 residues. The germline V and J ends were trimmed by 4 bases and 0 bases, with 11 bases remaining between them. CDR1 and CDR2 (germline): SGDLS, YYNGEE. CDR3: CASSFRRNSGANVLTF. Here the CDR3 DNA reads TGTGCCAGCAGCTTTCGGAGGAACTCTGGGGCCAACGTCCTGACTTTC.

Turning to this clonotype: This may arise from a read error, as a much more abundant clone is one base away. The chain combines TRBV12-3 or TRBV12-4 with TRBJ1-1; 9 nucleotides line up with TRBD1. J gave up 7 bases and V 5 bases, and 8 bases lay outside the gene matches. This CDR3 region has 14 residues. The CDR3 reads CASSPLTGGREAFF. The CDR3 DNA follows: TGTGCCAGCAGTCCCCTGACAGGGGGGCGTGAAGCTTTCTTT.

The chain carries TRBV6-5 and TRBJ2-7; TRBD2 agrees at 7 bases. The CDR3 covers 14 residues. The trim removed 6 bases at V and 6 bases at J, leaving 11 bases unmatched. Germline V gives CDR1 MNHEY, CDR2 SVGAGI. The CDR3 DNA sequence: TGTGCCAGCAGGCCTCCCCGACTAGCTAGCGAGCAGTACTTC. Residues: CASRPPRLASEQYF.

The sample holds a few counts of this clonotype. The chain uses TRBV12-5 and TRBJ2-2; perhaps TRBD1 as D (5 bases). Trimming shortened V by 7 bases and J by 7 bases, and 16 bases separated the two germline ends. The CDR3 is made up of 14 amino acids. Germline V gene data show CDR1 as LGHNT and CDR2 as FRNRAP. CDR3 sequence (DNA): TGTGCTAGTGCCCCGGGCCAGGGTGACGGGGAGCTGTTTTTT. Its translation: CASAPGQGDGELFF.

Ten or more counts support this clonotype. The chain has TRBV6-6 and TRBJ1-2; D is possibly TRBD1 (5 bases). CDR1 is MNHNY and CDR2 is SVGAGI in the germline V gene (reference sequence). The ends were cut back, 10 bases at V and 2 bases at J, with 20 bases in the middle. This CDR3 has 15 amino acids. This CDR3 reads CATGSGQGLNYGYTF. Written as DNA, the CDR3 is TGTGCCACCGGATCGGGCCAGGGCTTAAACTATGGCTACACCTTC.

This clonotype was observed many times. V gene TRBV6-5 combines with J gene TRBJ2-6, with a possible D match to TRBD1 (5 bases). Germline assignment: CDR1 MNHEY and CDR2 SVGAGI. Trimming shortened V by 0 bases and J by 4 bases, and 16 bases separated the two germline ends. This CDR3 comprises 18 residues. This chain's CDR3 is CASSYSGLYRYGANVLTF. CDR3 nucleotides: TGTGCCAGCAGTTACTCGGGGCTTTATCGGTACGGGGCCAACGTCCTGACTTTC.

This clonotype was found a few times. J is TRBJ1-1 and V is TRBV11-2; D remains ambiguous. The CDR3 is 13 residues long. The germline V gene has CDR1 SGHAT and CDR2 FQNNGV. V was shortened by 5 bases and J by 4 bases, with 11 bases between the two germline ends. The CDR3: CASSLRRLTEAFF. The CDR3 DNA sequence: TGTGCCAGCAGCCTTCGGCGGCTCACTGAAGCTTTCTTT. Combining the CDR3 with reference TRBV11-2 and TRBJ1-1 gives the whole variable domain EAGVAQSPRYKIIEKRQSVAFWCNPISGHATLYWYQQILGQGPKLLIQFQNNGVVDDSQLPKDRFSAERLKGVDSTLKIQPAKLEDSAVYLCASSLRRLTEAFFGQGTRLTVV.

The chain is built from TRBV11-2 and TRBJ1-4, with TRBD1 matching over 7 bases. From germline, CDR1 is SGHAT and CDR2 FQNNGV. This CDR3 region has 14 residues. The V and J ends lost 5 bases and 4 bases, in that order; junction bases with no gene match: 4. CDR3 DNA: TGTGCCAGCAGCCCGACAGGGATTAATGAAAAACTGTTTTTT. As protein: CASSPTGINEKLFF.

This clonotype was picked up a small number of times. The chain couples TRBV20-1 to TRBJ1-1, with D perhaps TRBD1 (5 bases). V was shortened by 0 bases and J by 2 bases, with 7 bases between the two germline ends. This CDR3 is 13 amino acids long. Germline lookup yields CDR1 DFQATT and CDR2 SNEGSKA (reference sequence). CDR3 DNA sequence: TGCAGTGCTAGAGAGGGGGGAAACACTGAAGCTTTCTTT. Translating gives CSAREGGNTEAFF.

The chain has TRBV2 and TRBJ1-4, with D unclear. This CDR3 spans 10 amino acids. CDR1 and CDR2 from the germline V gene are SNHLY and FYNNEI. Trimming left V 7 bases short and J 13 bases short, with 10 bases between. The CDR3: CASKRRRLFF. The CDR3 DNA follows: TGTGCCAGCAAAAGAAGGAGACTGTTTTTT.

This clonotype was picked up many times. The gene calls are TRBV19 and TRBJ2-7; the D is unclear. Germline CDR1 is LNHDA and CDR2 is SQIVND (reference sequence). Trimming pared 8 bases from V and 1 base from J, leaving 9 bases between. The CDR3 is 12 amino acids. The CDR3 loop reads CASSPRSYEQYF. CDR3 coding DNA: TGTGCCAGTTCCCCTCGGTCCTACGAGCAGTACTTC. The variable domain in full, with the rest retrieved from reference TRBV19 and TRBJ2-7, is DGGITQSPKYLFRKEGQNVTLSCEQNLNHDAMYWYRQDPGQGLRLIYYSQIVNDFQKGDIAEGYSVSREKKESFPLTVTSAQKNPTAFYLCASSPRSYEQYFGPGTRLTVT.

This clonotype was picked up many times. The DNA of the CDR3 is TGTGCCAGCAGCCGAAGCGGGGGGTTGGGGACCCAGTACTTC. It specifies CASSRSGGLGTQYF. The genes are TRBV11-2 and TRBJ2-5, with TRBD2 identical over 9 bases. V trimming: 5 bases; J trimming: 7 bases; junction bases outside the gene matches: 8. The length of the CDR3 is 14 residues. Germline V gives CDR1 SGHAT, CDR2 FQNNGV.

In regard to this clonotype: A much larger clone is a single base away; this may be a read error. The gene calls are TRBV5-1 and TRBJ2-2; 8 nucleotides align to TRBD1. Germline V gene sequence: CDR1 SGHRS, CDR2 YFSETQ. The length of the CDR3 is 15 residues. The DNA for the CDR3 is TGCACCAGCAGCTTGGAACAGGGGGTAGCCGGGGAGCTGTTTTTT. Amino acid sequence: CTSSLEQGVAGELFF.

This clonotype was seen more than once but under ten times. J is TRBJ2-7 and V is TRBV10-3; 10 nucleotides agree with TRBD1. Germline V gives CDR1 ENHRY, CDR2 SYGVKD. This CDR3 contains 14 residues. V was pared by 6 bases and J by 3 bases, with 5 bases of the junction left unmatched. In nucleotides, the CDR3 is TGTGCCATCAGAACTGGGGACAGGGGCTACGAGCAGTACTTC. Its protein product is CAIRTGDRGYEQYF.

Ten or more counts support this clonotype. The chain carries TRBV7-6 and TRBJ2-2; D ambiguous. Between the trimmed V and J ends, which lost 3 bases and 8 bases, there was a span of 7 bases. Looked up from germline, CDR1 is SGHVS and CDR2 is FNYEAQ. The CDR3 spans 12 residues. The CDR3 sequence is CASSFPLGELFF. In nucleotides, the CDR3 is TGTGCCAGCAGCTTTCCCTTGGGGGAGCTGTTTTTT.

This chain uses TRBV3-1 with TRBJ1-2; D gene ambiguous. The germline V and J ends were trimmed by 5 bases and 10 bases, with 11 bases remaining between them. The CDR3 runs to 11 residues. Germline V lookup: CDR1 LGHDT, CDR2 YNNKEL (reference sequence). The chain's CDR3 is CASSYSRDYTF. The CDR3 bases are TGTGCCAGCAGCTACTCACGGGACTACACCTTC.